Each of the 27 T cell receptor beta chains below was sequenced from the same sample in a study of OX40 agonist ivuxolimab in advanced cancers. Generated by immunoSEQ multiplex PCR, the TCRdb table keeps only in-frame clones and is missing some. The table records more than 25,000 clones, 85% to 90% of them present only once. Sample: CD4+ or CD8+ T cells sorted from blood, taken in a trial of the OX40 agonist ivuxolimab. Source of these receptors: an adult with an advanced solid tumor such as melanoma, head and neck, liver or kidney cancer.

V is TRBV7-6 and J is TRBJ2-3; 9 bases line up with TRBD2. Germline V CDR1 and CDR2: SGHVS, FNYEAQ. The CDR3 has 15 residues. The trim removed 5 bases at V and 0 bases at J, leaving 3 bases unmatched. For the CDR3, the DNA is TGTGCCAGCAGCCCCGGACTAGCGAGCACAGATACGCAGTATTTT. It yields the protein CASSPGLASTDTQYF.

This sequence joins TRBV4-1 and TRBJ2-6; TRBD1 aligns across 7 bases. The V and J ends lost 2 bases and 2 bases, in that order; junction bases with no gene match: 9. Germline assignment: CDR1 MGHRA and CDR2 YSYEKL. The CDR3 consists of 18 residues. CDR3 coding DNA: TGCGCCAGCAGCCAACAGAGACAGGGCTCCGCTGGGGCCAACGTCCTGACTTTC. This gives the protein CASSQQRQGSAGANVLTF.

This clone was counted a single time. V usage is TRBV29-1 and J usage is TRBJ2-1; 9 bases align to TRBD2. The CDR3 has 13 residues. Germline CDR1 SQVTM, CDR2 ANQGSEA. Germline trimming cut 5 bases from V and 7 bases from J; bases unmatched to any gene: 6. For the CDR3, the DNA is TGCAGCGTTCGCGGGGGGGATCTGAATGAGCAGTTCTTC. Translation: CSVRGGDLNEQFF.

The gene calls are TRBV16 and TRBJ1-5; perhaps TRBD1 as D (5 bases). CDR1 and CDR2 (germline): KGHSY, FQNENV. This CDR3 spans 14 amino acids. Trimming took off 4 bases at V and 7 bases at J, with 14 bases between the two ends. In nucleotides, the CDR3 is TGTGCCAGCAGCCCCCGCAGGGTGCGGCAGCCCCAGCATTTT. Protein sequence: CASSPRRVRQPQHF.

The gene calls are TRBV5-6 and TRBJ2-3; D gene ambiguous. Trimming pared 0 bases from V and 5 bases from J, leaving 1 base between. The CDR3 consists of 11 residues. CDR1 is SGHDT and CDR2 is YYEEEE in the germline V gene. The CDR3: CASSLEDTQYF. The CDR3 coding sequence is TGTGCCAGCAGCTTGGAAGATACGCAGTATTTT.

The rearrangement uses TRBV7-9 and TRBJ2-7; weak D call: TRBD1 (5 bases). V was pared by 3 bases and J by 1 base, with 10 bases between. The length of the CDR3 is 14 residues. Germline V gives CDR1 SEHNR, CDR2 FQNEAQ (reference sequence). The CDR3, as DNA: TGTGCCAGCAGCTTTCAGGGTTTTTCCTACGAGCAGTACTTC. This codes for CASSFQGFSYEQYF.

The V and J genes are TRBV28 and TRBJ1-3; D gene ambiguous. Trimming stripped 5 bases from V and 4 bases from J, with 9 bases between. This CDR3 is 13 amino acids long. Germline-derived CDR1 and CDR2 are MDHEN and SYDVKM. CDR3: CASSPLWGNTIYF. CDR3 bases: TGTGCCAGCAGTCCCCTATGGGGAAACACCATATATTTT.

The chain employs TRBV18 and TRBJ2-7; D is perhaps TRBD2 (5 bases). The CDR3 runs 15 residues. Germline V CDR1 and CDR2: KGHSH, LQKENI. The V end lost 2 bases, the J end lost 0 bases, and 11 bases lay between the germline ends. The CDR3 bases are TGTGCCAGCTCACCAGTCGGACTTAGCTCCTACGAGCAGTACTTC. Translation gives CASSPVGLSSYEQYF.

For the CDR3, the DNA is TGTGCCAGCAGCTTAGGACAGAACACTGAAGCTTTCTTT. Protein sequence: CASSLGQNTEAFF. The gene calls are TRBV7-6 and TRBJ1-1; D not certain. The CDR3 runs 13 residues. In germline, CDR1 is SGHVS, CDR2 FNYEAQ. Trimming pared 1 base from V and 1 base from J, leaving 4 bases between.

CDR3 coding DNA: TGTGCCAGCAGTGAACAGGGGTTCGGGTACGAGCAGTACTTC. Protein sequence: CASSEQGFGYEQYF. The chain carries TRBV27 and TRBJ2-7; 7 positions match TRBD1. Looked up from germline, CDR1 is MNHEY and CDR2 is SMNVEV (reference sequence). V lost 5 bases, J lost 4 bases, and 8 bases stayed unmatched. The CDR3 sequence is 14 residues long.

This chain connects TRBV7-9 to TRBJ2-7; 10 bases align to TRBD1. CDR1 and CDR2 (germline): SEHNR, FQNEAQ (reference sequence). The CDR3 totals 12 residues. Trimming at V came to 8 bases and at J to 4 bases, leaving 2 bases not matched to a gene. The CDR3 nucleotides are TGTGCCAGCGGGACAGGGGTTTACGAGCAGTACTTC. This sequence encodes CASGTGVYEQYF.

The V call is TRBV29-1, the J call TRBJ2-7; 9 nucleotides match TRBD1. The CDR3 runs to 17 residues. CDR1 is SQVTM, CDR2 ANQGSEA, per germline. Trimming removed 2 bases from V and 3 bases from J; junction bases left unmatched: 14. The CDR3 spells CSVESWGQGTPDYEQYF. The CDR3 DNA follows: TGCAGCGTTGAAAGTTGGGGACAGGGAACCCCCGACTACGAGCAGTACTTC.

CDR3 sequence reads: CASSDSGVGSAYGYTF. The CDR3 DNA reads as TGTGCCAGCAGTGACAGCGGGGTAGGATCTGCCTATGGCTACACCTTC. The rearrangement joins TRBV6-4 to TRBJ1-2; no firm D call. Germline CDR1 reads MRHNA; CDR2 reads SNTAGT. Trimming stripped 2 bases from V and 4 bases from J, with 17 bases between. The CDR3 runs 16 residues.

This chain joins TRBV27 and TRBJ2-3; no definite D call. Trimming took off 5 bases at V and 0 bases at J, with 6 bases between the two ends. Germline V lookup: CDR1 MNHEY, CDR2 SMNVEV (reference sequence). The length of the CDR3 is 13 residues. As DNA, the CDR3 is TGTGCCAGCAGTCTCCATAGCACAGATACGCAGTATTTT. It is translated as CASSLHSTDTQYF.

V is TRBV5-6 and J is TRBJ2-7, with 9 bases fitting TRBD1. The trim removed 2 bases at V and 5 bases at J, leaving 8 bases unmatched. This CDR3 comprises 15 residues. From germline, CDR1 is SGHDT and CDR2 YYEEEE. The CDR3 sequence is CASSLFWTGVDEQYF. Here the CDR3 DNA reads TGTGCCAGCAGCTTATTTTGGACAGGGGTGGACGAGCAGTACTTC.

V is TRBV6-6 and J is TRBJ1-5; D is ambiguous. This CDR3 contains 15 residues. Germline V gives CDR1 MNHNY, CDR2 SVGAGI (reference sequence). The V gene lost 5 bases and the J gene lost 0 bases, with 11 bases spanning the gap. The CDR3 reads CASSPSRYSNQPQHF. The CDR3 DNA sequence: TGTGCCAGCAGTCCCTCAAGGTATAGCAATCAGCCCCAGCATTTT.

The chain has TRBV14 and TRBJ1-2; D remains ambiguous. Trimming cost V 5 bases and J 3 bases, with 16 bases left between them. The CDR3 sequence is 15 residues long. The germline V gene has CDR1 SGHDN and CDR2 FVKESK. The CDR3 region is CASSSSETGHYGYTF. In DNA, the CDR3 is TGTGCCAGCAGCTCGTCTGAGACGGGCCACTATGGCTACACCTTC.

Points on this clone: Other DNA sequences in the sample encode the same CDR3. The CDR3 loop reads CASSLGTDTQYF. CDR3 bases: TGTGCCAGCAGCTTAGGGACAGATACGCAGTATTTT. This rearrangement joins TRBV7-9 to TRBJ2-3; D unresolved. CDR1 SEHNR and CDR2 FQNEAQ come from the germline V gene (reference sequence). The CDR3 contains 12 residues. Trimming pared 1 base from V and 3 bases from J, leaving 2 bases between. Filled out from reference TRBV7-9 and TRBJ2-3, the complete variable domain reads DTGVSQNPRHKITKRGQNVTFRCDPISEHNRLYWYRQTLGQGPEFLTYFQNEAQLEKSRLLSDRFSAERPKGSFSTLEIQRTEQGDSAMYLCASSLGTDTQYFGPGTRLTVL.

The chain joins TRBV2 to TRBJ2-7; D unclear. Germline-derived CDR1 and CDR2 are SNHLY and FYNNEI. Trimming cost V 7 bases and J 4 bases, with 8 bases left between them. The CDR3 is 11 residues long. DNA for the CDR3: TGTGCCAGCACCCCCATGTACGAGCAGTACTTC. Amino acids: CASTPMYEQYF.

The chain is built from TRBV6-7 and TRBJ2-1; possible D gene TRBD2, 6 bases. TRBV6-7 is classed as an ORF, of uncertain function. CDR3 size: 20 residues. Trimming cost V 4 bases and J 7 bases, with 32 bases left between them. CDR3 region: CASSSDYPDQEPQGRNEQFF. CDR3 nucleotide sequence: TGTGCCAGCAGTTCCGATTACCCTGACCAGGAACCACAAGGGAGGAATGAGCAGTTCTTC.

The rearrangement uses TRBV28 and TRBJ1-2; D might be TRBD1 (5 bases). The germline V and J ends were trimmed by 6 bases and 3 bases, with 14 bases remaining between them. Germline CDR1 and CDR2: MDHEN and SYDVKM. This CDR3 region has 14 residues. CDR3 sequence: CASRRRAQDYGYTF. CDR3 in DNA: TGTGCCAGCAGGCGCCGGGCACAGGACTATGGCTACACCTTC.

This sequence joins TRBV29-1 and TRBJ2-7, with D uncertain. The CDR3 totals 12 residues. The germline V gene encodes CDR1 SQVTM and CDR2 ANQGSEA. With 2 bases removed from V and 8 bases from J, the gap between germline ends came to 13 bases. This chain's CDR3 is CSVEWQAGQQYF. For the CDR3, the DNA is TGCAGCGTTGAATGGCAGGCCGGCCAGCAGTACTTC.

Only one count was recorded for this clone. In DNA, the CDR3 is TGTGCCAGCAGCTTAGGGCTCCCCGGGGATGAGCAGTTCTTC. Its protein is CASSLGLPGDEQFF. The rearrangement uses TRBV7-6 and TRBJ2-1; perhaps TRBD2 as D (5 bases). The V end was cut by 1 base, the J end by 8 bases, with 12 bases between. CDR1 SGHVS and CDR2 FNYEAQ come from the germline V gene. The CDR3 covers 14 residues. Using reference TRBV7-6 and TRBJ2-1 for the parts outside the CDR3, the full variable domain is GAGVSQSPRYKVTKRGQDVALRCDPISGHVSLYWYRQALGQGPEFLTYFNYEAQQDKSGLPNDRFSAERPEGSISTLTIQRTEQRDSAMYRCASSLGLPGDEQFFGPGTRLTVL.

The chain uses TRBV15 and TRBJ1-2; D not certain. Looked up from germline, CDR1 is LNHNV and CDR2 is YYDKDF (reference sequence). The CDR3 is 13 amino acids. The V and J ends lost 9 bases and 1 base respectively, with 12 bases between them. As DNA, the CDR3 is TGTGCCACTTCGGACGGAAATAACTATGGCTACACCTTC. Translated: CATSDGNNYGYTF.

V usage is TRBV6-9 and J usage is TRBJ1-2, with D possibly matching TRBD1 (6 bases). V dropped 3 bases and J dropped 7 bases, with 12 bases sitting between them. Germline CDR1 reads MNHGY; CDR2 reads SVAAGI. CDR3 length: 13 residues. This CDR3 is CASSYPHRAGYTF. In DNA, the CDR3 is TGTGCCAGCAGTTACCCCCACAGGGCTGGCTACACCTTC.

The chain carries TRBV7-2 and TRBJ2-5, with 7 nucleotides matching TRBD2. There are 15 residues in the CDR3. Trimming took 3 bases from V and 2 from J; bases not matched to a gene: 6. Per the germline V gene, CDR1 is SGHTA and CDR2 is FQGNSA. The CDR3: CASSLGGTPQETQYF. The CDR3 DNA is TGTGCCAGCAGCTTGGGGGGGACCCCACAAGAGACCCAGTACTTC.

The chain joins TRBV11-2 to TRBJ1-1; D is ambiguous. Trimming stripped 1 base from V and 1 base from J, with 4 bases between. This CDR3 has 13 residues. The germline V gene has CDR1 SGHAT and CDR2 FQNNGV. CDR3 in DNA: TGTGCCAGCAGCTTAGGGGCGAACACTGAAGCTTTCTTT. Translation: CASSLGANTEAFF.